What follows describes a single T cell receptor beta chain. This CDR3 has 13 amino acids. Germline CDR1 is DFQATT and CDR2 is SNEGSKA (reference sequence). Trimming shortened V by 0 bases and J by 5 bases, and 10 bases separated the two germline ends. The sample belongs to a study of blood T cells in healthy people across ages. Together with a sample-barcoded 5' primer, a J-beta primer mix was included in a second PCR lasting about 6 to 11 cycles. TCRdb used MiXCR to reprocess the 5' RACE reads, holding one entry per CDR3 protein. This table holds about 1.6 million distinct CDR3 sequences, approximately 32% found once.

V and J are TRBV20-1 and TRBJ1-1, with a tentative D call TRBD1 (5 bases). The receptor was derived from a woman in her 30s in good health. Specimen: blood. This CDR3 is CSARDQGETEAFF. CDR3 DNA sequence: TGCAGTGCTAGAGATCAAGGGGAGACTGAAGCTTTCTTT.